A single sample is the source of the 22 T cell receptor beta chains below, sequenced in a study of cytomegalovirus exposure and HLA in healthy donors. PCR primers comprised 60 Vbeta and 13 Jbeta primers. Generated by immunoSEQ multiplex PCR, the TCRdb table keeps only in-frame clones and is missing some. The profile covers 110,000 to 150,000 clones, with 80% appearing a single time and 2% to 2.5% taken by the ten largest. Sequencing was performed on PBMCs. These receptors originate from a man aged 25 to 40 in good health and CMV-seronegative.

This chain links TRBV18 with TRBJ1-5; 9 nucleotides agree with TRBD1. The CDR3 spans 16 residues. CDR1 and CDR2 (germline): KGHSH, LQKENI. J was trimmed by 3 bases and V by 3 bases; bases with no gene match: 6. The CDR3 sequence: CASSPSDRGTNQPQHF. Here the CDR3 DNA reads TGTGCCAGCTCACCCTCGGACAGGGGAACCAATCAGCCCCAGCATTTT.

V and J are TRBV6-5 and TRBJ1-1, with TRBD1 as a possible D gene (6 bases). V dropped 2 bases and J dropped 6 bases, with 16 bases sitting between them. The germline V gene encodes CDR1 MNHEY and CDR2 SVGAGI. The CDR3 consists of 15 residues. CDR3 loop: CASSYGGKWFAEAFF. CDR3 in DNA: TGTGCCAGCAGTTACGGGGGCAAGTGGTTCGCTGAAGCTTTCTTT.

This chain uses TRBV7-2 with TRBJ1-2; D ambiguous. This CDR3 region has 15 residues. The V end was cut by 7 bases, the J end by 4 bases, with 19 bases between. The germline CDR1 and CDR2 sequences are SGHTA and FQGNSA. In DNA, the CDR3 is TGTGCCAGCACCTCGGATTCCGGGTTTCCCTATGGCTACACCTTC. It codes for CASTSDSGFPYGYTF. Full variable domain (rest looked up from reference TRBV7-2 and TRBJ1-2): GAGVSQSPSNKVTEKGKDVELRCDPISGHTALYWYRQSLGQGLEFLIYFQGNSAPDKSGLPSDRFSAERTGGSVSTLTIQRTQQEDSAVYLCASTSDSGFPYGYTFGSGTRLTVV.

This sequence joins TRBV7-9 and TRBJ2-1, with TRBD2 matching over 9 bases. CDR1 and CDR2 (germline): SEHNR, FQNEAQ (reference sequence). The V gene end was trimmed by 5 bases and the J gene end by 6 bases; junction bases not matched to a gene: 20. The CDR3 has 19 amino acids. The CDR3 coding sequence is TGTGCCAGCAGCCATCCGGGGGCCGCTAGTAGCGGGAGAGTCAATGAGCAGTTCTTC. Its protein is CASSHPGAASSGRVNEQFF.

This chain links TRBV11-2 with TRBJ1-1; perhaps TRBD1 as D (5 bases). Germline V lookup: CDR1 SGHAT, CDR2 FQNNGV. The CDR3 spans 13 residues. V lost 5 bases, J lost 6 bases, and 13 bases lay in between. CDR3 bases: TGTGCCAGCAGCCCCCGGGGGGATGCTGAAGCTTTCTTT. Protein product: CASSPRGDAEAFF.

The chain uses TRBV28 and TRBJ2-7; 9 bases agree with TRBD2. The germline gives CDR1 MDHEN, CDR2 SYDVKM. Trimming removed 7 bases from V and 2 bases from J; junction bases left unmatched: 9. The CDR3 totals 15 residues. CDR3 in DNA: TGTGCCAGCATTCCTCCTAGCGGGAACCCCTACGAGCAGTACTTC. Residues: CASIPPSGNPYEQYF.

The gene calls are TRBV28 and TRBJ1-2; D gene unclear. The CDR3 totals 13 residues. V was pared by 4 bases and J by 8 bases, with 14 bases between. Germline assignment: CDR1 MDHEN and CDR2 SYDVKM. The CDR3 protein is CASSSGSYLGYTF. DNA of the CDR3: TGTGCCAGCAGTTCCGGGAGTTATCTCGGCTACACCTTC.

The CDR3 bases are TGTGCCTCCTCCCGGGACAGGGGTGAGACCCAGTACTTC. Protein sequence: CASSRDRGETQYF. V usage is TRBV18 and J usage is TRBJ2-5; TRBD1 aligns across 10 bases. Germline V gene sequence: CDR1 KGHSH, CDR2 LQKENI. Unmatched junction bases numbered 8, after V lost 11 bases and J lost 5 bases. The length of the CDR3 is 13 residues.

The chain combines TRBV5-4 with TRBJ1-5; 8 bases fit TRBD1. The CDR3 runs to 15 residues. Germline V gene sequence: CDR1 SGHNT, CDR2 YYREEE (reference sequence). The trim removed 4 bases at V and 7 bases at J, leaving 10 bases unmatched. The DNA of the CDR3 is TGTGCCAGCAGCGTCGACAGGGGTGCGGGGCAGCCCCAGCATTTT. Translating gives CASSVDRGAGQPQHF.

V gene TRBV29-1 combines with J gene TRBJ2-5, with D tentatively TRBD1 (5 bases). The CDR3 runs to 16 residues. Germline V CDR1 and CDR2: SQVTM, ANQGSEA. V shed 4 bases and J shed 3 bases, with 21 bases lying between them. CDR3 amino acids: CSVAHNLDSWKETQYF. For the CDR3, the DNA is TGCAGCGTTGCTCATAATCTTGACAGTTGGAAAGAGACCCAGTACTTC.

V gene TRBV7-9 combines with J gene TRBJ2-5; D is unresolved. Trimming cost V 5 bases and J 1 base, with 17 bases left between them. The CDR3 covers 16 residues. Germline V gives CDR1 SEHNR, CDR2 FQNEAQ (reference sequence). The CDR3 DNA sequence: TGTGCCAGCAGCCCGGGTCTTAGGTTTGTCCAAGAGACCCAGTACTTC. This gives the protein CASSPGLRFVQETQYF.

The gene calls are TRBV5-1 and TRBJ1-4, with unresolved D. Trimming shortened V by 3 bases and J by 10 bases, and 22 bases separated the two germline ends. The length of the CDR3 is 16 residues. The V gene's germline CDR1 is SGHRS and CDR2 YFSETQ. CDR3 region: CASSSSSAEGLGKLFF. DNA of the CDR3: TGCGCCAGCAGCTCATCATCAGCCGAGGGTCTCGGAAAACTGTTTTTT.

The chain is built from TRBV5-1 and TRBJ2-7; 7 bases agree with TRBD1. This CDR3 comprises 14 residues. Trimming took 0 bases from V and 5 from J; bases not matched to a gene: 5. In germline, CDR1 is SGHRS, CDR2 YFSETQ. The CDR3: CASSLVSGGDEQYF. The CDR3 DNA is TGCGCCAGCAGCTTGGTGTCAGGGGGAGACGAGCAGTACTTC.

This chain links TRBV5-1 with TRBJ2-7, with D perhaps TRBD1 (5 bases). The CDR3 length is 12 residues. Trimming removed 1 base at V and 5 bases at J, with 7 bases between. The germline V gene encodes CDR1 SGHRS and CDR2 YFSETQ. This CDR3 reads CASSLSGNEQYF. The CDR3 bases are TGCGCCAGCAGCTTGTCAGGGAACGAGCAGTACTTC.

This sequence joins TRBV4-2 and TRBJ2-7; D gene uncertain. The CDR3 extends over 12 amino acids. Germline V lookup: CDR1 LGHNA, CDR2 YNFKEQ. V lost 0 bases and J lost 4, with 4 bases in between. The CDR3 DNA sequence: TGTGCCAGCAGCCAAGACCGGTACGAGCAGTACTTC. Protein sequence: CASSQDRYEQYF.

V gene TRBV4-1 combines with J gene TRBJ2-3; 9 bases map to TRBD2. The CDR3 totals 16 residues. The V gene's germline CDR1 is MGHRA and CDR2 YSYEKL. V gave up 4 bases and J gave up 6 bases; unmatched junction bases: 11. The CDR3 loop reads CASSPTGGRAMDTQYF. The CDR3 DNA reads TGCGCCAGCAGCCCCACCGGCGGGAGGGCCATGGATACGCAGTATTTT.

The rearrangement uses TRBV5-6 and TRBJ2-1; TRBD2 agrees at 7 bases. Germline-derived CDR1 and CDR2 are SGHDT and YYEEEE. CDR3 length equals 16 residues. With V trimmed by 4 bases and J by 9 bases, 16 bases remained unmatched. The CDR3 region has the DNA TGTGCCAGCAGCCTTGGACTAGTCGACCTTGGGGGTGAGCAGTTCTTC. Amino acid sequence: CASSLGLVDLGGEQFF.

This chain uses TRBV7-9 with TRBJ1-1; TRBD1 matches at 7 bases. The junction had 6 bases not matched to a gene; V was cut back by 5 bases and J by 9 bases. Germline values: CDR1 SEHNR, CDR2 FQNEAQ (reference sequence). The CDR3 covers 12 residues. The CDR3 DNA sequence: TGTGCCAGCAGCCAAGTACAGGGGAAAGCTTTCTTT. It yields the protein CASSQVQGKAFF.

This clone appeared a few times. The J gene is TRBJ1-1, the V gene TRBV5-1, with 7 bases identical to TRBD1. V lost 4 bases, J lost 1 base, and 4 bases stayed unmatched. In germline, CDR1 is SGHRS, CDR2 YFSETQ. The CDR3 sequence is 14 residues long. As DNA, the CDR3 is TGCGCCAGCAGCATGGGACAGACGAACACTGAAGCTTTCTTT. Encoded protein: CASSMGQTNTEAFF.

This rearrangement joins TRBV11-2 to TRBJ2-5; 7 nucleotides match TRBD1. Trimming removed 0 bases from V and 4 bases from J; junction bases left unmatched: 11. There are 17 residues in the CDR3. Germline V gives CDR1 SGHAT, CDR2 FQNNGV. CDR3 residues: CASSLDRMAAGGETQYF. As DNA, the CDR3 is TGTGCCAGCAGCTTAGATCGGATGGCAGCAGGGGGAGAGACCCAGTACTTC.

In its sample, this clone was seen a few times. This chain links TRBV28 with TRBJ1-1; 7 bases align to TRBD1. CDR3 length: 14 amino acids. V trimming: 6 bases; J trimming: 5 bases; junction bases outside the gene matches: 9. From germline, CDR1 is MDHEN and CDR2 SYDVKM. CDR3 nucleotides: TGTGCCAGCAGCCCGCTGGGACAGTGGACTGAAGCTTTCTTT. Protein: CASSPLGQWTEAFF.

The rearrangement uses TRBV5-1 and TRBJ2-5; D possibly corresponds to TRBD1 (6 bases). The ends were cut back, 5 bases at V and 2 bases at J, with 13 bases in the middle. This CDR3 is 14 amino acids long. In germline, CDR1 is SGHRS, CDR2 YFSETQ. This chain's CDR3 is CASSPFTGQETQYF. In nucleotides, the CDR3 is TGCGCCAGCAGTCCATTCACAGGGCAAGAGACCCAGTACTTC. The variable domain in full, with the rest retrieved from reference TRBV5-1 and TRBJ2-5, is KAGVTQTPRYLIKTRGQQVTLSCSPISGHRSVSWYQQTPGQGLQFLFEYFSETQRNKGNFPGRFSGRQFSNSRSEMNVSTLELGDSALYLCASSPFTGQETQYFGPGTRLLVL.